The T cell receptor beta chain under discussion was sequenced for a study of T cell responses to AZD1222 COVID-19 vaccine listed by TCRdb under 2021. For context, the study as a whole: TCR sequencing covered roughly 230 trial participants: 200 to 220 given two doses of AZD1222 and about 26 given two doses of MenACWY control vaccine. Trial participants were enrolled by age into subgroups of 18-55, 56-69 and 70-plus years, and roughly 150, 30 and 60 TCR-sequenced participants, respectively, were included in these subgroups. General findings and caveats noted by the study authors: The 56-69-year group was small, and its depth increase did not reach significance, likely because of low power. Reportedly, almost half of the unique spike-specific TCRs recognized epitopes lying outside the regions that are mutated in the B.1.351 and B.1.1.7 variants. After two AZD1222 doses, spike-specific TCR breadth and depth were significantly higher than at day 0 and than in MenACWY recipients. Only six or seven AZD1222 recipients were SARS-CoV-2 seropositive at baseline, limiting conclusions about previously exposed vaccinees. Participants were mostly white British and included more females than males, and it was suggested by the authors that clonal diversity may have been underestimated. The vaccine-associated CD4 TCRs covered the entire spike protein, and the dominant responses fell in regions 160-218 and 743-854. Because no day 14 peak-response samples were available, repertoires were characterized only after the peak T cell response.

Within its sample, this clone is medium-sized (0.01 to 0.1%). Its specific antigen is unknown. No base quality values were provided; no much bigger clone lies one nucleotide off. The CDR3 measures 15 amino acids from cysteine to phenylalanine. Only the CDR3 portion is preserved as DNA: 45 bases, with reading frame beginning at the first base. CDR1 and CDR2 were assigned from the germline V gene as SGDLS and YYNGEE. V is pared back by 0 bases and J by 0 bases, with 7 bases lying between the germline termini. The CDR3 regions of human TCRbeta chains were subjected to immunosequencing. In the original analysis: TCRs in the repertoires were compared against a reference library of SARS-CoV-2-specific TCRs that had been generated with the MIRA antigen-specificity platform. Breadth meant the fraction of unique TCRs that were SARS-CoV-2-associated, whereas depth meant the fraction of total T cells that were SARS-CoV-2-associated. Using the MIRA data, every spike-specific TCR was mapped to the spike region that the TCR reacted to and assigned to either a CD4 or a CD8 class. Log10-transformed breadth and depth values were compared by one-way ANOVA with Sidak's multiple comparisons tests. The source is immuneACCESS, and TCRdb retained only in-frame sequences with V and J called. Part of the clones is not carried over; for the studies checked, unresolved V genes explain less than half of this, and the remainder is unexplained. That table is the source of V, J and clone size, and D and trimming were worked out from the DNA. Across this sample there are under 150,000 clones, with around 83% seen only once. The ten largest make up 3.5% to 5% of the sample.

The time point label, as the study defines it: baseline before first vaccination. Per the publication, the treatment or condition label means: meningococcal conjugate vaccine given as trial control. Vaccinee samples came from UK trials COV001 and COV002, including a single-blind randomized controlled phase 2/3 trial of AZD1222 (ChAdOx1 nCoV-19) in healthy adults. Trial participant PBMC samples were collected at day 0 and day 28 after the second dose for TCRbeta chain sequencing. The chain employs TRBV9 and TRBJ2-1; D gene: possibly TRBD2, on 6 matching bases. The source of this sequence is an adult in good health. Sequencing was performed on peripheral blood, taken on day 0 of MenACWY control vaccination. This receptor carries the CDR3 CASSVAGDSYNEQFF. The sequenced DNA: TGTGCCAGCAGCGTAGCGGGGGACTCCTACAATGAGCAGTTCTTC.